These 27 T cell receptor beta chains were all obtained from the same sample, sequenced in a study of blood T cell repertoires in COVID-19. Using immunoSEQ multiplex PCR, the repertoire was profiled, and TCRdb retains in-frame clones only, with some absent. Of 90,000 to 100,000 clones listed, roughly 84% were seen once; the top ten hold approximately 2%. Sequencing input: peripheral blood. The receptors originated from a man in his 70s with active or convalescent COVID-19.

The chain employs TRBV7-9 and TRBJ2-3; 12 bases fit TRBD2. This CDR3 region has 15 residues. Trimming at V came to 5 bases and at J to 7 bases, leaving 7 bases not matched to a gene. From germline, CDR1 is SEHNR and CDR2 FQNEAQ (reference sequence). The CDR3 DNA is TGTGCCAGCAGCACTAGCGGGGGGAAGGACCATACGCAGTATTTT. Protein sequence: CASSTSGGKDHTQYF.

The genes are TRBV9 and TRBJ1-6; D not resolved. The CDR3 spans 15 residues. Trimming took 2 bases from V and 10 from J, leaving 16 bases between them. In germline, CDR1 is SGDLS, CDR2 YYNGEE. Here the CDR3 DNA reads TGTGCCAGCAGCGTTACTTCGTCGAGAAGCTCACCCCTCCACTTT. Its protein product is CASSVTSSRSSPLHF.

This clone occurred a few times. The chain joins TRBV6-5 to TRBJ1-1, with D possibly matching TRBD1 (6 bases). The CDR3 extends over 12 amino acids. CDR1 and CDR2 (germline): MNHEY, SVGAGI. Trimming stripped 7 bases from V and 4 bases from J, with 10 bases between. CDR3 nucleotide sequence: TGTGCCAGCATGGGGGCCCCCACTGAAGCTTTCTTT. Translated, it gives CASMGAPTEAFF.

This clone was seen just once. The chain employs TRBV19 and TRBJ2-3; 9 bases are shared with TRBD2. The CDR3 covers 14 residues. V was clipped by 4 bases and J by 2 bases; unmatched bases: 1. Looked up from germline, CDR1 is LNHDA and CDR2 is SQIVND (reference sequence). For the CDR3, the DNA is TGTGCCAGTAGTACTAGCGGGAACACAGATACGCAGTATTTT. Residues: CASSTSGNTDTQYF. Full variable domain (remainder filled in from reference TRBV19 and TRBJ2-3): DGGITQSPKYLFRKEGQNVTLSCEQNLNHDAMYWYRQDPGQGLRLIYYSQIVNDFQKGDIAEGYSVSREKKESFPLTVTSAQKNPTAFYLCASSTSGNTDTQYFGPGTRLTVL.

The rearrangement joins TRBV5-1 to TRBJ2-5; 9 bases agree with TRBD1. The length of the CDR3 is 15 residues. Per the germline V gene, CDR1 is SGHRS and CDR2 is YFSETQ. Losses at the gene ends were 1 base for V and 5 bases for J; bases not matched to a gene: 6. DNA of the CDR3: TGCGCCAGCAGCTTGTCGGGACAGGGCTCTGAGACCCAGTACTTC. As protein: CASSLSGQGSETQYF.

This clone was recorded once. The rearrangement uses TRBV12-2 and TRBJ1-3. TRBV12-2 is noted as a pseudogene. The CDR3 totals 15 residues. CDR3 DNA: TGTGCAAGTCGCCCCATGGGGGGGTCTGGAAACACCATATATTTT. This translates into CASRPMGGSGNTIYF.

The chain combines TRBV27 with TRBJ1-2; D might be TRBD1 (6 bases). Trimming removed 5 bases at V and 2 bases at J, with 9 bases between. The CDR3 totals 13 residues. CDR1 is MNHEY and CDR2 is SMNVEV in the germline V gene (reference sequence). For the CDR3, the DNA is TGTGCCAGCAGTCCACAGGGCAACTATGGCTACACCTTC. This gives the protein CASSPQGNYGYTF.

The chain joins TRBV30 to TRBJ2-1, with 7 bases that match TRBD2. The germline CDR1 and CDR2 sequences are GTSNPN and SVGIG (reference sequence). The J segment lost 0 bases and the V segment lost 4 bases, leaving 6 bases of the junction unmatched. The CDR3 consists of 15 residues. CDR3 coding DNA: TGTGCCTGGACCCCTAGCGGAAGCTCCTACAATGAGCAGTTCTTC. This codes for CAWTPSGSSYNEQFF.

The chain has TRBV6-6 and TRBJ1-5, with 7 positions matching TRBD1. Germline V lookup: CDR1 MNHNY, CDR2 SVGAGI (reference sequence). The CDR3 contains 15 residues. The J segment lost 6 bases and the V segment lost 7 bases, leaving 12 bases of the junction unmatched. This chain's CDR3 is CASTYATGAGQPQHF. CDR3 DNA: TGTGCCAGCACATATGCTACAGGGGCAGGTCAGCCCCAGCATTTT.

The V gene is TRBV5-1, the J gene TRBJ2-1, with D possibly TRBD1 on 7 matching bases. Germline-derived CDR1 and CDR2 are SGHRS and YFSETQ. Trimming cost V 4 bases and J 5 bases, with 16 bases left between them. CDR3 length equals 15 residues. The CDR3 nucleotides read TGCGCCAGCAGCGACAGGGCGGGGAAGGACAATGAGCAGTTCTTC. Translated, it gives CASSDRAGKDNEQFF. Filled out from reference TRBV5-1 and TRBJ2-1, the complete variable domain reads KAGVTQTPRYLIKTRGQQVTLSCSPISGHRSVSWYQQTPGQGLQFLFEYFSETQRNKGNFPGRFSGRQFSNSRSEMNVSTLELGDSALYLCASSDRAGKDNEQFFGPGTRLTVL.

V and J are TRBV5-8 and TRBJ2-5; the D is unclear. The CDR3 is made up of 13 amino acids. V lost 0 bases, J lost 4 bases, and 7 bases lay in between. The germline CDR1 and CDR2 sequences are SGHTS and YDEGEE. Here the CDR3 reads CASSLAGRETQYF. In DNA, the CDR3 is TGTGCCAGCAGCTTGGCCGGTCGAGAGACCCAGTACTTC. Combining the CDR3 with reference TRBV5-8 and TRBJ2-5 gives the whole variable domain EAGVTQSPTHLIKTRGQQATLRCSPISGHTSVYWYQQALGLGLQFLLWYDEGEERNRGNFPPRFSGRQFPNYSSELNVNALELEDSALYLCASSLAGRETQYFGPGTRLLVL.

The rearrangement links TRBV25-1 to TRBJ1-1; 7 nucleotides match TRBD1. The trim removed 5 bases at V and 5 bases at J, leaving 8 bases unmatched. Germline V gene data show CDR1 as MGHDK and CDR2 as SYGVNS. CDR3 length: 14 residues. CDR3 DNA sequence: TGTGCCAGCAGTATACAGGGGCGGAGAACTGAAGCTTTCTTT. Protein: CASSIQGRRTEAFF.

The chain employs TRBV6-1 and TRBJ2-1; 11 bases align to TRBD2. This CDR3 is built from 18 residues. V trimming: 0 bases; J trimming: 3 bases; junction bases outside the gene matches: 7. CDR1 and CDR2 (germline): MNHNS, SASEGT. As DNA, the CDR3 is TGTGCCAGCAGTGAAGCTACCCCTAGCGGGGGGCGCTACAATGAGCAGTTCTTC. It yields the protein CASSEATPSGGRYNEQFF.

The V call is TRBV5-4, the J call TRBJ2-2, with TRBD1 matching over 10 bases. Germline V CDR1 and CDR2: SGHNT, YYREEE (reference sequence). The CDR3 extends over 17 amino acids. V shed 2 bases, J shed 1 base, and the junction held 5 bases outside the gene matches. The CDR3 region has the DNA TGTGCCAGCAGCTTCCCGGGACAGGGGATGAACACCGGGGAGCTGTTTTTT. As protein: CASSFPGQGMNTGELFF.

This clone was counted once. The chain uses TRBV28 and TRBJ1-3; no definite D call. Germline V gene sequence: CDR1 MDHEN, CDR2 SYDVKM. There are 13 residues in the CDR3. V shed 8 bases and J shed 0 bases, with 8 bases lying between them. CDR3 DNA: TGTGCCAGCCGGGAGGCCTCTGGAAACACCATATATTTT. As protein: CASREASGNTIYF. Full variable domain (rest looked up from reference TRBV28 and TRBJ1-3): DVKVTQSSRYLVKRTGEKVFLECVQDMDHENMFWYRQDPGLGLRLIYFSYDVKMKEKGDIPEGYSVSREKKERFSLILESASTNQTSMYLCASREASGNTIYFGEGSWLTVV.

This clone was detected only once. The chain has TRBV3-1 (or the pseudogene TRBV3-2) and TRBJ1-2; no reliable D call. CDR3 length equals 14 residues. From germline, CDR1 is LGHDT and CDR2 YNNKEL (reference sequence). Trimming removed 0 bases from V and 5 bases from J, with 10 bases in between. CDR3 loop: CASSQDEGSYGYTF. The DNA for the CDR3 is TGTGCCAGCAGCCAAGACGAGGGCTCATATGGCTACACCTTC.

V and J are TRBV4-1 and TRBJ1-4; 10 bases are shared with TRBD1. The ends lost 4 bases at V and 11 bases at J; junction bases unmatched: 4. Germline loops: CDR1 MGHRA, CDR2 YSYEKL. The CDR3 has 13 amino acids. The CDR3 spells CASSPGQGIKLFF. The CDR3 nucleotides are TGCGCCAGCAGCCCGGGACAGGGGATCAAACTGTTTTTT.

This chain connects TRBV5-5 to TRBJ1-2, with a possible D match to TRBD1 (6 bases). The germline V and J ends were trimmed by 1 base and 2 bases, with 15 bases remaining between them. Germline V CDR1 and CDR2: SGHKS, YYEKEE (reference sequence). The CDR3 is 16 residues long. CDR3 in DNA: TGTGCCAGCAGCTTGAAGGTGCAGGGGCGGAACTATGGCTACACCTTC. It translates to CASSLKVQGRNYGYTF.

This clone was observed once. The J gene is TRBJ2-5, the V gene TRBV19, with 8 bases identical to TRBD1. The germline gives CDR1 LNHDA, CDR2 SQIVND (reference sequence). The trim removed 0 bases at V and 2 bases at J, leaving 8 bases unmatched. This CDR3 is 17 amino acids long. CDR3: CASSIDTTGELQETQYF. CDR3 DNA: TGTGCCAGTAGTATAGACACGACAGGGGAGCTTCAAGAGACCCAGTACTTC.

V gene TRBV2 combines with J gene TRBJ1-6; 8 nucleotides line up with TRBD1. This CDR3 comprises 13 residues. V lost 10 bases, J lost 11 bases, and 10 bases stayed unmatched. Germline CDR1 is SNHLY and CDR2 is FYNNEI. The CDR3 sequence: CATTDRAGTPLHF. DNA for the CDR3: TGTGCCACTACGGACAGGGCCGGTACACCCCTCCACTTT.

The rearrangement uses TRBV5-6 and TRBJ2-5; TRBD1 aligns across 7 bases. There are 14 residues in the CDR3. V shed 2 bases and J 2 bases; nucleotides not matched to a gene: 3. CDR1 is SGHDT, CDR2 YYEEEE, per germline. The CDR3 here is CASSFKGQQETQYF. CDR3 sequence (DNA): TGTGCCAGCAGCTTCAAGGGACAGCAAGAGACCCAGTACTTC.

Of note for this clone: Other nucleotide sequences from this sample produce the same CDR3. The genes are TRBV5-1 and TRBJ1-5; perhaps TRBD1 as D (5 bases). V lost 0 bases, J lost 7 bases, and 8 bases lay in between. From germline, CDR1 is SGHRS and CDR2 YFSETQ. There are 13 residues in the CDR3. CDR3 loop: CASSLVGGQPQHF. Written as DNA, the CDR3 is TGCGCCAGCAGCTTGGTCGGGGGACAGCCCCAGCATTTT.

J is TRBJ1-6 and V is TRBV7-2; 7 nucleotides match TRBD1. The J segment lost 1 base and the V segment lost 1 base, leaving 4 bases of the junction unmatched. The CDR3 extends over 17 amino acids. From germline, CDR1 is SGHTA and CDR2 FQGNSA. CDR3 sequence: CASSLVGTDSYNSPLHF. As DNA, the CDR3 is TGTGCCAGCAGCTTAGTAGGGACAGATTCCTATAATTCACCCCTCCACTTT.

This rearrangement joins TRBV28 to TRBJ2-1; TRBD1 aligns across 10 bases. In germline, CDR1 is MDHEN, CDR2 SYDVKM. After removal of 5 bases from V and 11 bases from J, the junction contained 12 bases not matched to a gene. This CDR3 contains 15 residues. CDR3 amino acids: CASSPRRRQGAKQFF. For the CDR3, the DNA is TGTGCCAGCAGTCCCCGCCGTCGACAGGGGGCTAAGCAGTTCTTC.

The rearrangement joins TRBV28 to TRBJ1-1; D is perhaps TRBD1 (5 bases). CDR1 is MDHEN, CDR2 SYDVKM, per germline. The V end lost 1 base, the J end lost 10 bases, and 19 bases lay between the germline ends. The CDR3 covers 15 residues. The CDR3 DNA is TGTGCCAGCAGTTTATCGGCAGGGATAAAATCCGGAGCTTTCTTT. It yields the protein CASSLSAGIKSGAFF.

This clone was recorded a few times. The chain carries TRBV5-3 and TRBJ2-3, with TRBD2 identical over 14 bases. TRBV5-3 is an ORF; its function is uncertain. The CDR3 consists of 16 residues. The J segment lost 5 bases and the V segment lost 4 bases, leaving 6 bases of the junction unmatched. CDR3 sequence (DNA): TGTGCCAGAAGCGCGGGACTAGCGGGGGCCGGAGATACGCAGTATTTT. This translates into CARSAGLAGAGDTQYF.

This chain joins TRBV12-3 or TRBV12-4 and TRBJ2-1; D ambiguous. This CDR3 is built from 13 residues. V dropped 2 bases and J dropped 4 bases, with 6 bases sitting between them. CDR3 region: CASSLSPYNEQFF. CDR3 DNA: TGTGCCAGCAGTTTATCCCCTTACAATGAGCAGTTCTTC.